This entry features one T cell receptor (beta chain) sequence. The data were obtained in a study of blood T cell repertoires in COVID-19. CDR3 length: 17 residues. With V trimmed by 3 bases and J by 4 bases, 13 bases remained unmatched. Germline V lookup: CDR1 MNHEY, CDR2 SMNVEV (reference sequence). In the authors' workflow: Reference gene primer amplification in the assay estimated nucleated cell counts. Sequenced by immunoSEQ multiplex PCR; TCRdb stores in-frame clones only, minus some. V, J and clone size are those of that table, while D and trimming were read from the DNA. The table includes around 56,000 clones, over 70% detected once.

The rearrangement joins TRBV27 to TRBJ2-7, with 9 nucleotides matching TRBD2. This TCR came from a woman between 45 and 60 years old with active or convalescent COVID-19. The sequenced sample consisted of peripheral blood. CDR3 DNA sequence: TGTGCCAGCAGTTTCTTTGGTAAAGCGGGAGGATCGTACGAGCAGTACTTC. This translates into CASSFFGKAGGSYEQYF.